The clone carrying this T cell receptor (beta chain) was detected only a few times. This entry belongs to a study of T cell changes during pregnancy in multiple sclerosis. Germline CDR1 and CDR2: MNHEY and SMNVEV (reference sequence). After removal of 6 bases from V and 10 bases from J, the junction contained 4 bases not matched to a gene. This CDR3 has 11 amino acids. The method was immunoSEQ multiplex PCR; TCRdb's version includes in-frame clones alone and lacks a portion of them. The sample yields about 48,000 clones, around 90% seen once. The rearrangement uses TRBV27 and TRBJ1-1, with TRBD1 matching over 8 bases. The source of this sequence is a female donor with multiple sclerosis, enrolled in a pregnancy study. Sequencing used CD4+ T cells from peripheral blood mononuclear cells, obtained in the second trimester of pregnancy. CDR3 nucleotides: TGTGCCAGCAGGGACAGGGTGGTAGCTTTCTTT. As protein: CASRDRVVAFF.